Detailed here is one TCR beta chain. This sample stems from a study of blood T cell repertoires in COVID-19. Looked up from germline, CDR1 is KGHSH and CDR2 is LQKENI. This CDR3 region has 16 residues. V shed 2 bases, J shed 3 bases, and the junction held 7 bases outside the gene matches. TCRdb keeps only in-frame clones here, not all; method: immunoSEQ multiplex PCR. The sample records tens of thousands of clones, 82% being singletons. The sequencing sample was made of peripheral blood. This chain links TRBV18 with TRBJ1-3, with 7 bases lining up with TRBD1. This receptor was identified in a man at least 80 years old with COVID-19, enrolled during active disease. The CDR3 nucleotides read TGTGCCAGCTCACCAGGGAAGGGGGCCCGTGGAAACACCATATATTTT. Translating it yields CASSPGKGARGNTIYF. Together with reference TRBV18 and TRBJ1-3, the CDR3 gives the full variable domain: NAGVMQNPRHLVRRRGQEARLRCSPMKGHSHVYWYRQLPEEGLKFMVYLQKENIIDESGMPKERFSAEFPKEGPSILRIQQVVRGDSAAYFCASSPGKGARGNTIYFGEGSWLTVV.